Listed below are T cell receptor beta chains from one sample, sequenced in a study of blood T cells in healthy people across ages. TCRdb used MiXCR to reprocess the 5' RACE reads, holding one entry per CDR3 protein. The sample records 850,000 to 950,000 distinct CDR3 sequences, under 30% being singletons. The sample was blood. The receptors stem from a woman at least 80 years old in good health. Each CDR3 is given with its conserved first and last residue. D genes are given only for firm matches. Some rows have no size entry. The others give once, few or many, or a class for an expanded clone.

TRBJ1-2 | many | NA | TRBV7-9 | CASSLSDRGYGYTF | TGTGCCAGCAGCTTATCGGACAGAGGCTATGGCTACACCTTC
TRBJ2-3 | NA | TRBD2 | TRBV5-4 | CASSSGLAGPEGLAQYF | TGTGCCAGCAGCTCGGGACTAGCGGGGCCAGAAGGACTGGCGCAGTATTTT
TRBJ1-6 | NA | NA | TRBV3-1 | CASSQAGFGPPLHF | TGTGCCAGCAGCCAAGCAGGGTTCGGACCACCCCTCCACTTT
TRBJ2-1 | many | NA | TRBV7-9 | CASSKQGNEQFF | TGTGCCAGCAGCAAACAGGGAAATGAGCAGTTCTTC
TRBJ2-7 | many | NA | TRBV28 | CASSLKWSEQYF | TGTGCCAGCAGTTTAAAATGGTCCGAGCAGTACTTC
TRBJ1-4 | few | TRBD1 | TRBV2 | CASNIRGTANEKLFF | TGTGCCAGCAATATCCGCGGGACAGCAAATGAAAAACTGTTTTTT
TRBJ1-1 | many | TRBD1 | TRBV12-3/TRBV12-4 | CASSQTGGNTEAFF | TGTGCCAGCAGTCAGACAGGGGGAAACACTGAAGCTTTCTTT
TRBJ1-5 | NA | TRBD1 | TRBV10-2 | CASSAGQGPRPQHF | TGCGCCAGCAGTGCAGGACAGGGGCCCCGGCCCCAGCATTTT
TRBJ2-7 | NA | NA | TRBV5-1 | CASSLEASLWDYEQYF | TGCGCCAGCAGCTTGGAGGCCAGCCTCTGGGACTACGAGCAGTACTTC
TRBJ2-1 | many | NA | TRBV5-1 | CASSLETNNLFF | TGCGCCAGCAGCTTGGAGACTAACAATTTGTTCTTC
TRBJ2-1 | few | NA | TRBV18 | CASTNRLDPYNEQFF | TGTGCCAGTACCAACCGGCTAGACCCCTACAATGAGCAGTTCTTC
TRBJ2-5 | NA | NA | TRBV9 | CASSGVDPGGTQYF | TGTGCCAGCAGCGGAGTAGACCCTGGGGGGACCCAGTACTTC
TRBJ2-1 | many | NA | TRBV29-1 | CSVERFVYNEQFF | TGCAGCGTTGAGAGGTTCGTTTACAATGAGCAGTTCTTC
TRBJ2-7 | once | TRBD2 | TRBV5-1 | CASSLRFSGSVPNEQYF | TGCGCCAGCAGCTTGCGGTTTAGCGGGAGTGTTCCGAACGAGCAGTACTTC
TRBJ1-6 | NA | NA | TRBV11-3 | CASSLRWGEAGSYNSPLHF | TGTGCCAGCAGCTTAAGGTGGGGGGAAGCGGGCTCCTATAATTCACCCCTCCACTTT
TRBJ2-7 | NA | NA | TRBV20-1 | CSAGSGYEQYF | TGCAGTGCTGGTAGCGGCTACGAGCAGTACTTC
TRBJ2-6 | many | NA | TRBV7-9 | CASSAVVPSGANVLTF | TGTGCCAGCAGCGCCGTAGTGCCCTCTGGGGCCAACGTCCTGACTTTC
TRBJ2-3 | many | TRBD2 | TRBV20-1 | CSAPLSGGADTQYF | TGCAGTGCCCCTCTCAGCGGGGGGGCAGATACGCAGTATTTT
TRBJ2-6 | many | NA | TRBV6-1 | CASSEGAGANVLTF | TGTGCCAGCAGTGAAGGAGCTGGGGCCAACGTCCTGACTTTC
TRBJ1-4 | NA | NA | TRBV7-2 | CASSFRQEKLFF | TGTGCCAGCAGCTTTAGACAGGAAAAACTGTTTTTT
TRBJ2-3 | many | NA | TRBV9 | CASSVAGRVGDTQYF | TGTGCCAGCAGCGTAGCCGGCAGGGTGGGAGATACGCAGTATTTT
TRBJ2-4 | many | NA | TRBV28 | CASSLRNIQYF | TGTGCCAGCAGTTTACGAAACATTCAGTACTTC
TRBJ2-5 | many | TRBD2 | TRBV2 | CASKRAGGQETQYF | TGTGCCAGCAAAAGAGCGGGGGGTCAAGAGACCCAGTACTTC
TRBJ1-4 | many | NA | TRBV12-3/TRBV12-4 | CASRVWSNEKLFF | TGTGCCAGCAGGGTTTGGTCTAATGAAAAACTGTTTTTT
TRBJ2-1 | many | NA | TRBV7-8 | CASSLVGGAAVEQFF | TGTGCCAGCAGCTTAGTGGGGGGGGCCGCAGTTGAGCAGTTCTTC
TRBJ2-7 | few | TRBD2 | TRBV4-1 | CASSQTETGGHRSYEQYF | TGCGCCAGCAGCCAGACTGAGACGGGGGGGCATCGGTCCTACGAGCAGTACTTC
TRBJ2-1 | many | TRBD2 | TRBV7-6 | CASSSAGTSGYNEQFF | TGTGCCAGCAGCTCGGCCGGGACTAGCGGTTACAATGAGCAGTTCTTC